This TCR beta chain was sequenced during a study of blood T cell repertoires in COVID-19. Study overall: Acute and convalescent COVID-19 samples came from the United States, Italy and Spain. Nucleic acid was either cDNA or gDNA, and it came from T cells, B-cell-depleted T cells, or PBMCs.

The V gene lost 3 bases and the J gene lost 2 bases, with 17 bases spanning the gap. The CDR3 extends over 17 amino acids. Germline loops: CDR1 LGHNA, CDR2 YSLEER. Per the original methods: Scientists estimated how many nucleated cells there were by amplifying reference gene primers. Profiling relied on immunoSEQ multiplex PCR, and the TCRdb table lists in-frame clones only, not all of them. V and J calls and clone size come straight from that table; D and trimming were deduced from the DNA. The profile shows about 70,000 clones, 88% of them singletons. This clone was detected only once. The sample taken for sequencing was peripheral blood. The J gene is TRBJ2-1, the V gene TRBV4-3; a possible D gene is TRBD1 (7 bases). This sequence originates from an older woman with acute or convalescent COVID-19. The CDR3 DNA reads TGCGCCAGCAGCCAGTTCGTTTCAGGGGGGACCTACAATGAGCAGTTCTTC. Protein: CASSQFVSGGTYNEQFF.